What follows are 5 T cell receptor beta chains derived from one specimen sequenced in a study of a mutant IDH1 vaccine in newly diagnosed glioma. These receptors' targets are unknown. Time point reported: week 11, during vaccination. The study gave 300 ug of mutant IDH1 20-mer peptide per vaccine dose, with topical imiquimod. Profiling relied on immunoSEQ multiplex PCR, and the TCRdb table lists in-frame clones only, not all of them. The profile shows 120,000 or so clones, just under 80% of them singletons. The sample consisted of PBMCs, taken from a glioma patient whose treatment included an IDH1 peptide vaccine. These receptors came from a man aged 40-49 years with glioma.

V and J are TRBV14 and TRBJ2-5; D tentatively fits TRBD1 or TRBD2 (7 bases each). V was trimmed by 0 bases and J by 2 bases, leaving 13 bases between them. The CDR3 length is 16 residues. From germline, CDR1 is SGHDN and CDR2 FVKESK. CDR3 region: CASSQETRGGQETQYF. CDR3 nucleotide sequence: TGTGCCAGCAGCCAAGAAACCAGGGGGGGTCAAGAGACCCAGTACTTC.

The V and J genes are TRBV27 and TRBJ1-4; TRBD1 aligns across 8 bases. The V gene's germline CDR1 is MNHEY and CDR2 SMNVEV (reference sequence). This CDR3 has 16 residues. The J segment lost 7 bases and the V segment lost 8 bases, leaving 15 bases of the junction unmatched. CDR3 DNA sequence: TGTGCCAGCCGACCCTGGGCCAGGGGGCGAGGTGAAAAACTGTTTTTT. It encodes CASRPWARGRGEKLFF.

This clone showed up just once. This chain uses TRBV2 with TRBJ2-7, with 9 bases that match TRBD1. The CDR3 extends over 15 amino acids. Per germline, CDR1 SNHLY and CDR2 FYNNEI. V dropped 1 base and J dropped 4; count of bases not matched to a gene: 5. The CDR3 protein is CASSEGDREAYEQYF. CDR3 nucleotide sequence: TGTGCCAGCAGTGAAGGGGACAGGGAGGCTTACGAGCAGTACTTC.

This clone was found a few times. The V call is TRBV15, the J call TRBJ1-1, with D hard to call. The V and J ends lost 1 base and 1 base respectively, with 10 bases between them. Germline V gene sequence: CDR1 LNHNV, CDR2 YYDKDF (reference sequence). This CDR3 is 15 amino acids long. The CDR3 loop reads CATSRGSRTNTEAFF. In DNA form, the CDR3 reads TGTGCCACCAGCAGAGGTAGCAGGACGAACACTGAAGCTTTCTTT.

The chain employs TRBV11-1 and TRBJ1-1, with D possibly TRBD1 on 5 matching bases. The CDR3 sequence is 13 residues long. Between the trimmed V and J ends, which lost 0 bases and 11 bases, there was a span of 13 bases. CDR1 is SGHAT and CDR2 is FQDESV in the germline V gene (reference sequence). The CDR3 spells CASSLARVRDAFF. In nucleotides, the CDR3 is TGTGCCAGCAGCTTAGCCCGGGTGAGGGACGCTTTCTTT. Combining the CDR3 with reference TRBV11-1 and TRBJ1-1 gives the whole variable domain EAEVAQSPRYKITEKSQAVAFWCDPISGHATLYWYRQILGQGPELLVQFQDESVVDDSQLPKDRFSAERLKGVDSTLKIQPAELGDSAMYLCASSLARVRDAFFGQGTRLTVV.